This TCR beta chain was sequenced during a study of cytomegalovirus exposure and HLA in healthy donors. For the study at large: Findings of an earlier analysis included under 140 million unique TCR beta sequences from roughly 190 million T cells.

This clone was seen a few times. What it binds is not known. Findings and caveats of the study: The likely explanation for a cluster of highly shared sequence variants was sequencing artifact. In a later analysis, TCR beta V- and J-gene trimming was associated with a missense DCLRE1C variant.

The PCR contained 60 Vbeta and 13 Jbeta primers. The method was immunoSEQ multiplex PCR; TCRdb's version includes in-frame clones alone and lacks a portion of them. The sample lists approximately 160,000 clones, 75% to 80% seen once, with roughly 2.8% in the top ten. Deletions cut 5 bases from V and 0 bases from J, with 9 bases between. Germline V gene lookup returns CDR1 SGHDT and CDR2 YYEEEE. The CDR3 runs 15 residues. The rearrangement links TRBV5-6 to TRBJ2-6; D is uncertain. Specimen: PBMCs. This sequence originates from a woman aged 40 to 50 in good health and CMV-seropositive. CDR3 nucleotide sequence: TGTGCCAGCAGGGTGAGGAGCTCTGGGGCCAACGTCCTGACTTTC. Protein: CASRVRSSGANVLTF. The whole variable domain, remainder taken from reference TRBV5-6 and TRBJ2-6, is DAGVTQSPTHLIKTRGQQVTLRCSPKSGHDTVSWYQQALGQGPQFIFQYYEEEERQRGNFPDRFSGHQFPNYSSELNVNALLLGDSALYLCASRVRSSGANVLTFGAGSRLTVL.